These T cell receptor beta chains were read from a single sample in a study of blood T cells in healthy people across ages. TCRdb called the 5' RACE reads again in MiXCR, with one record for every CDR3 protein. Counted here are approximately 760,000 distinct CDR3 sequences, 25% occurring once; the ten biggest clones make up 8% to 10%. These data were also reused for a study on T cells of mothers and their children.

Sequenced: blood. These receptors originate from a boy aged 5-17 years in good health. Both conserved end residues are part of each CDR3. Fields, in order: clone size, V gene, J gene, D gene, CDR3 DNA, CDR3 protein. The D gene is left open where the match is weak. Expanded clones are given a class, and other clones once, few, many or no size at all.

clone_size: NA
v_call: TRBV11-1
j_call: TRBJ2-3
d_call: NA
cdr3_nt: TGTGCCAGCAGCCGGACACAGGGATCGGGCACAGATACGCAGTATTTT
cdr3_aa: CASSRTQGSGTDTQYF

clone_size: NA
v_call: TRBV29-1
j_call: TRBJ2-5
d_call: NA
cdr3_nt: TGCAGCGTTTGGCCAGCGGAGGTGGAAGAGACCCAGTACTTC
cdr3_aa: CSVWPAEVEETQYF

clone_size: NA
v_call: TRBV5-6
j_call: TRBJ2-3
d_call: NA
cdr3_nt: TGTGCCAGCAGCTTGGGGGCGACTCGCCACCCTAGCACAGATACGCAGTATTTT
cdr3_aa: CASSLGATRHPSTDTQYF

clone_size: NA
v_call: TRBV6-5
j_call: TRBJ1-4
d_call: TRBD1
cdr3_nt: TGTGCCAGCAGTTGGGTGGCCCCGACAGGGGCGGGTGAAAAACTGTTTTTT
cdr3_aa: CASSWVAPTGAGEKLFF

clone_size: NA
v_call: TRBV24-1
j_call: TRBJ1-2
d_call: TRBD1
cdr3_nt: TGTGCCACCAGTGAACCGGACAGGGACTATGGCTACACCTTC
cdr3_aa: CATSEPDRDYGYTF

clone_size: few
v_call: TRBV20-1
j_call: TRBJ2-1
d_call: NA
cdr3_nt: TGCAGCGCTAGAGTGTTCGGGAGTCAACCCTACAATGAGCAGTTCTTC
cdr3_aa: CSARVFGSQPYNEQFF

clone_size: NA
v_call: TRBV7-9
j_call: TRBJ2-2
d_call: NA
cdr3_nt: TGTGCCAGCAGCTTAGTTCTCAGCGGGACCGGGGAGCTGTTTTTT
cdr3_aa: CASSLVLSGTGELFF

clone_size: few
v_call: TRBV7-9
j_call: TRBJ1-2
d_call: NA
cdr3_nt: TGTGCCAGCAGCTTAAGCGGACAGACCCACACCTTC
cdr3_aa: CASSLSGQTHTF

clone_size: few
v_call: TRBV7-2
j_call: TRBJ2-1
d_call: NA
cdr3_nt: TGTGCCAGCAGCTTAGAGTGGGCCCCGTACAATGAGCAGTTCTTC
cdr3_aa: CASSLEWAPYNEQFF

clone_size: few
v_call: TRBV11-2
j_call: TRBJ2-7
d_call: NA
cdr3_nt: TGTGCCAGCAGCTCGACGGGCACAGGCGAAGAGCAGTACTTC
cdr3_aa: CASSSTGTGEEQYF

clone_size: NA
v_call: TRBV15
j_call: TRBJ2-1
d_call: TRBD1
cdr3_nt: TGTGCCACCAGCTGGGACAGGGCGGGCAATGAGCAGTTCTTC
cdr3_aa: CATSWDRAGNEQFF

clone_size: few
v_call: TRBV4-3
j_call: TRBJ2-7
d_call: NA
cdr3_nt: TGCGCCAGCAGCCAAGATAGGGGACAAAGCTCCTACGAGCAGTACTTC
cdr3_aa: CASSQDRGQSSYEQYF

clone_size: few
v_call: TRBV29-1
j_call: TRBJ2-1
d_call: NA
cdr3_nt: TGCAGCGTCCGGAGGGGAGAGGGCCAGAATGGGCAGTTCTTC
cdr3_aa: CSVRRGEGQNGQFF

clone_size: NA
v_call: TRBV9
j_call: TRBJ2-3
d_call: NA
cdr3_nt: TGTGCCAGCAGCGCCCCTGGGGGACTCCCCACAGATACGCAGTATTTT
cdr3_aa: CASSAPGGLPTDTQYF

clone_size: NA
v_call: TRBV29-1
j_call: TRBJ2-4
d_call: NA
cdr3_nt: TGCAGCGTCCCAGGGGGGAGAAACATTCAGTACTTC
cdr3_aa: CSVPGGRNIQYF

clone_size: NA
v_call: TRBV20-1
j_call: TRBJ2-7
d_call: NA
cdr3_nt: TGCAGTGCTTCGGGTTTAGGGGGCTACGAGCAGTACTTC
cdr3_aa: CSASGLGGYEQYF

clone_size: few
v_call: TRBV7-7
j_call: TRBJ2-5
d_call: TRBD2
cdr3_nt: TGTGCTAGCAGCTTATTGTCTGCGGGAGGGCCGGAGACCCAGTACTTC
cdr3_aa: CASSLLSAGGPETQYF

clone_size: NA
v_call: TRBV18
j_call: TRBJ2-7
d_call: NA
cdr3_nt: TGTGCCAGCCGGGGGTCAGGCGAGCAGTACTTC
cdr3_aa: CASRGSGEQYF

clone_size: NA
v_call: TRBV7-2
j_call: TRBJ2-7
d_call: TRBD1
cdr3_nt: TGTGCCAGCAGCTTAGGGACAGGGGCCCCCGAGCAGTACTTC
cdr3_aa: CASSLGTGAPEQYF

clone_size: few
v_call: TRBV3-1
j_call: TRBJ2-3
d_call: TRBD1
cdr3_nt: TGTGCCAGCAGCCAAGAGGAGGACAGGTCCGATACGCAGTATTTT
cdr3_aa: CASSQEEDRSDTQYF

clone_size: NA
v_call: TRBV2
j_call: TRBJ2-7
d_call: NA
cdr3_nt: TGTGCCATCCTCCTAGCGAATTCCTACGAGCAGTACTTC
cdr3_aa: CAILLANSYEQYF

clone_size: few
v_call: TRBV7-3
j_call: TRBJ2-5
d_call: TRBD1
cdr3_nt: TGTGCCAGCAGCTTTGGGGACAGGAACCAAGAGACCCAGTACTTC
cdr3_aa: CASSFGDRNQETQYF

clone_size: NA
v_call: TRBV24-1
j_call: TRBJ1-2
d_call: NA
cdr3_nt: TGTGCCACCAGTGATTTGCAGGGAGAAGGCTACACCTTC
cdr3_aa: CATSDLQGEGYTF

clone_size: few
v_call: TRBV29-1
j_call: TRBJ2-1
d_call: TRBD2
cdr3_nt: TGCAGCGTTGAAGGAGTGACTAGCGGGAGGGCCGGAAATGAGCAGTTCTTC
cdr3_aa: CSVEGVTSGRAGNEQFF

clone_size: few
v_call: TRBV10-3
j_call: TRBJ2-5
d_call: TRBD2
cdr3_nt: TGTGCCATCAGTTACTCCGGGACTAGCGGGGAGACCCAGTACTTC
cdr3_aa: CAISYSGTSGETQYF

clone_size: once
v_call: TRBV7-9
j_call: TRBJ2-3
d_call: NA
cdr3_nt: TGTGCCAGCAGCCGGGCCCCCACAGATACGCAGTATTTT
cdr3_aa: CASSRAPTDTQYF

clone_size: few
v_call: TRBV29-1
j_call: TRBJ2-1
d_call: TRBD2
cdr3_nt: TGCAGCGTGACCCTAGCGGGAGGGCCCAGTAATGAGCAGTTCTTC
cdr3_aa: CSVTLAGGPSNEQFF

clone_size: NA
v_call: TRBV25-1
j_call: TRBJ2-7
d_call: TRBD2
cdr3_nt: TGTGCCAGCAGTCCGGGACTAGCGGGGTTTGAGTACGAGCAGTACTTC
cdr3_aa: CASSPGLAGFEYEQYF

clone_size: NA
v_call: TRBV12-3/TRBV12-4
j_call: TRBJ2-7
d_call: NA
cdr3_nt: TGTGCCAGCAGTTTAGGATCACAGGGAGTTAGGGACTTC
cdr3_aa: CASSLGSQGVRDF

clone_size: once
v_call: TRBV5-6
j_call: TRBJ1-2
d_call: NA
cdr3_nt: TGTGCCAGCAGCCTGGACGGCTACGACGGTGACTATGGCTACACCTTC
cdr3_aa: CASSLDGYDGDYGYTF

clone_size: NA
v_call: TRBV5-1
j_call: TRBJ2-1
d_call: TRBD2
cdr3_nt: TGCGCCAGCAGCTGGATGGCGGGAGGGTGGAATGAGCAGTTCTTC
cdr3_aa: CASSWMAGGWNEQFF

clone_size: NA
v_call: TRBV28
j_call: TRBJ2-3
d_call: TRBD2
cdr3_nt: TGTGCCAGCAGTACCCTACGACTAGCGGGACCCACAGATACGCAGTATTTT
cdr3_aa: CASSTLRLAGPTDTQYF